These T cell receptor beta chains were read from a single sample in a study of T-cell memory formation after mild COVID-19. From the 5' RACE reads, TCRdb called clonotypes with MiXCR, one entry per CDR3 protein. Of over 95,000 distinct CDR3 sequences in the sample, about 20% were seen once. Specimen: PBMCs or a T cell subset sorted from them (not recorded which). The receptors derive from a man between 18 and 35 years old who had mild COVID-19 (a few samples of this study predate the infection). Cell type and time point are not known. The CDR3 runs from the conserved cysteine through the conserved F or W. Each record gives: D gene, J gene, CDR3 length, clone size, V gene, CDR3 protein, CDR3 DNA. D genes are given only for firm matches. Size tells how often a clone was seen (once, few, many) or the class of an expanded clone, and some rows leave it out.

D gene: TRBD2
J gene: TRBJ2-3
CDR3 length: 18
clone size: many
V gene: TRBV5-1
CDR3 protein: CASSLAGGAGVTTDTQYF
CDR3 DNA: TGCGCCAGCAGCTTGGCCGGGGGAGCGGGGGTTACCACAGATACGCAGTATTTT

D gene: NA
J gene: TRBJ2-3
CDR3 length: 15
clone size: NA
V gene: TRBV5-1
CDR3 protein: CASSQPGFKADTQYF
CDR3 DNA: TGCGCCAGCAGCCAACCGGGCTTTAAGGCAGATACGCAGTATTTT

D gene: TRBD1
J gene: TRBJ2-1
CDR3 length: 12
clone size: NA
V gene: TRBV19
CDR3 protein: CASKQGPNEQFF
CDR3 DNA: TGTGCCAGTAAACAGGGGCCAAATGAGCAGTTCTTC

D gene: NA
J gene: TRBJ2-2
CDR3 length: 14
clone size: NA
V gene: TRBV5-1
CDR3 protein: CASSLGPNTGELFF
CDR3 DNA: TGCGCCAGCAGCTTGGGGCCTAACACCGGGGAGCTGTTTTTT

D gene: NA
J gene: TRBJ1-5
CDR3 length: 14
clone size: NA
V gene: TRBV28
CDR3 protein: CASSFVYSNQPQHF
CDR3 DNA: TGTGCCAGCAGTTTCGTCTATAGCAATCAGCCCCAGCATTTT

D gene: NA
J gene: TRBJ1-1
CDR3 length: 14
clone size: NA
V gene: TRBV9
CDR3 protein: CASSPTDMNTEAFF
CDR3 DNA: TGTGCCAGCAGCCCGACAGACATGAACACTGAAGCTTTCTTT

D gene: NA
J gene: TRBJ2-3
CDR3 length: 14
clone size: NA
V gene: TRBV6-2/TRBV6-3
CDR3 protein: CASKTGGPADTQYF
CDR3 DNA: TGTGCCAGCAAGACGGGGGGCCCTGCGGATACGCAGTATTTT

D gene: TRBD1
J gene: TRBJ2-4
CDR3 length: 15
clone size: few
V gene: TRBV11-2
CDR3 protein: CASSSWTGAGDIQYF
CDR3 DNA: TGTGCCAGCAGTTCGTGGACAGGGGCGGGAGACATTCAGTACTTC

D gene: NA
J gene: TRBJ2-1
CDR3 length: 16
clone size: few
V gene: TRBV7-9
CDR3 protein: CASSLVREKGTNEQFF
CDR3 DNA: TGTGCCAGCAGCTTAGTAAGGGAAAAAGGCACGAATGAGCAGTTCTTC

D gene: NA
J gene: TRBJ2-7
CDR3 length: 14
clone size: NA
V gene: TRBV9
CDR3 protein: CASSVGGSENEQYF
CDR3 DNA: TGTGCCAGCAGCGTAGGTGGTAGTGAAAACGAGCAGTACTTC

D gene: TRBD2
J gene: TRBJ2-1
CDR3 length: 15
clone size: NA
V gene: TRBV2
CDR3 protein: CASRTSGGEDNEQFF
CDR3 DNA: TGTGCCAGCCGGACTAGCGGGGGCGAAGACAATGAGCAGTTCTTC

D gene: NA
J gene: TRBJ2-7
CDR3 length: 16
clone size: NA
V gene: TRBV6-5
CDR3 protein: CASSYESEGAIYEQYF
CDR3 DNA: TGTGCCAGCAGTTACGAATCGGAGGGGGCTATCTACGAGCAGTACTTC

D gene: NA
J gene: TRBJ2-3
CDR3 length: 14
clone size: NA
V gene: TRBV7-2
CDR3 protein: CASSLDGVLDTQYF
CDR3 DNA: TGTGCCAGCAGCTTAGATGGGGTATTAGATACGCAGTATTTT

D gene: TRBD2
J gene: TRBJ2-1
CDR3 length: 18
clone size: NA
V gene: TRBV24-1
CDR3 protein: CATSDLGTSGGEYNEQFF
CDR3 DNA: TGTGCCACCAGTGATTTGGGAACTAGCGGGGGGGAGTACAATGAGCAGTTCTTC

D gene: TRBD1
J gene: TRBJ2-1
CDR3 length: 14
clone size: few
V gene: TRBV29-1
CDR3 protein: CSVDWDREGNEQFF
CDR3 DNA: TGCAGCGTGGATTGGGACAGGGAGGGCAATGAGCAGTTCTTC

D gene: TRBD2
J gene: TRBJ2-3
CDR3 length: 16
clone size: few
V gene: TRBV7-2
CDR3 protein: CASSSWGGTLTDTQYF
CDR3 DNA: TGTGCCAGCAGCTCCTGGGGGGGAACCTTGACAGATACGCAGTATTTT

D gene: NA
J gene: TRBJ2-1
CDR3 length: 15
clone size: NA
V gene: TRBV4-3
CDR3 protein: CASKNRRSSYNEQFF
CDR3 DNA: TGCGCCAGCAAAAATCGCAGGAGCTCCTACAATGAGCAGTTCTTC

D gene: NA
J gene: TRBJ1-1
CDR3 length: 13
clone size: NA
V gene: TRBV5-1
CDR3 protein: CASRPRDTQEAFF
CDR3 DNA: TGCGCCAGCAGACCACGGGACACTCAAGAAGCTTTCTTT

D gene: TRBD1
J gene: TRBJ1-3
CDR3 length: 13
clone size: NA
V gene: TRBV11-2
CDR3 protein: CASRLTGDMTIYF
CDR3 DNA: TGTGCCAGCAGGCTCACAGGGGATATGACCATATATTTT

D gene: NA
J gene: TRBJ1-2
CDR3 length: 13
clone size: few
V gene: TRBV13
CDR3 protein: CASSLESYYGYTF
CDR3 DNA: TGTGCCAGCAGCTTAGAGTCCTACTATGGCTACACCTTC

D gene: NA
J gene: TRBJ1-5
CDR3 length: 14
clone size: NA
V gene: TRBV3-1
CDR3 protein: CASSQGGHGGPQHF
CDR3 DNA: TGTGCCAGCAGCCAAGGGGGCCATGGAGGGCCCCAGCATTTT

D gene: NA
J gene: TRBJ2-5
CDR3 length: 12
clone size: NA
V gene: TRBV18
CDR3 protein: CASSPGMETQYF
CDR3 DNA: TGTGCCAGCTCACCAGGGATGGAGACCCAGTACTTC

D gene: NA
J gene: TRBJ1-1
CDR3 length: 14
clone size: NA
V gene: TRBV20-1
CDR3 protein: CSARGDNGDTEAFF
CDR3 DNA: TGCAGTGCTAGAGGGGACAACGGGGACACTGAAGCTTTCTTT

D gene: NA
J gene: TRBJ2-1
CDR3 length: 12
clone size: few
V gene: TRBV27
CDR3 protein: CASSFSGEEQFF
CDR3 DNA: TGTGCCAGCAGTTTCTCAGGGGAGGAGCAGTTCTTC

D gene: NA
J gene: TRBJ1-1
CDR3 length: 13
clone size: many
V gene: TRBV5-1
CDR3 protein: CASSLEGNTEAFF
CDR3 DNA: TGCGCCAGCAGCTTGGAGGGGAACACTGAAGCTTTCTTT